This T cell receptor beta chain is from a study of blood T cell repertoires in COVID-19. Study as a whole: Samples of COVID-19 (acute and convalescent) were obtained from the United States, Italy and Spain.

V shed 4 bases and J 10 bases; nucleotides not matched to a gene: 8. Germline V gene lookup returns CDR1 SGHTS and CDR2 YDEGEE. The CDR3 is 13 amino acids. Source study methods: The assay estimated nucleated cells by amplifying reference gene primers. Here immunoSEQ multiplex PCR was the method, and the copy in TCRdb shows in-frame clones only, minus some. D and trimming were read from the DNA, whereas the V and J calls and clone size are those reported in that table. The table shows over 120,000 clones, with under 90% occurring only once. The specimen sequenced was peripheral blood. V is TRBV5-8 and J is TRBJ2-1, with 7 nucleotides matching TRBD1. The sequence was collected from a human donor in a cohort sampled during active COVID-19. The CDR3 bases are TGTGCCAGCAGCCCCACACCAGGGGGAGAGCAGTTCTTC. Amino acids: CASSPTPGGEQFF.